The 16 T cell receptor beta chains below come from one sample, sequenced in a study of T cell repertoires in cytomegalovirus infection. MiXCR, applied by TCRdb to the reads, yields one record per CDR3 protein. This table holds about 490,000 distinct CDR3 sequences, around 27% found once. Sequencing was performed on PBMCs. These receptors came from a human donor in good health (CMV status not recorded). Some clones in this sample may be carry-over from other donors' samples.

This clonotype was picked up a small number of times. J is TRBJ2-3 and V is TRBV12-5; the D call may be TRBD1 or TRBD2 (5 bases each). The V end lost 9 bases, the J end lost 4 bases, and 23 bases lay between the germline ends. The CDR3 consists of 16 residues. The V gene's germline CDR1 is LGHNT and CDR2 FRNRAP. The DNA of the CDR3 is TGTGCTAGCGGAAGCCCAGGGACCCTTAGTGCAGATACGCAGTATTTT. Translation gives CASGSPGTLSADTQYF.

This chain connects TRBV6-2 or TRBV6-3 to TRBJ2-7, with D hard to call. Germline-derived CDR1 and CDR2 are MNHEY and SVGEGT. V was cut by 5 bases and J by 2 bases, with 7 bases left in between. The CDR3 totals 12 residues. CDR3 DNA sequence: TGTGCCAGCAGTAAAATACCCTACGAGCAGTACGTC. Its translation is CASSKIPYEQYV.

This clonotype was recorded at least ten times. The chain is built from TRBV7-6 and TRBJ2-2, with a weak D call TRBD1 (6 bases). The ends were cut back, 6 bases at V and 5 bases at J, with 13 bases in the middle. CDR1 and CDR2 (germline): SGHVS, FNYEAQ. The CDR3 is 14 residues long. The CDR3, as DNA: TGTGCCAGCAGTCCTGAGCAGGGGACCGGGGAGCTGTTTTTT. As protein: CASSPEQGTGELFF.

The chain has TRBV7-3 and TRBJ2-3; TRBD2 is a possible D gene (7 bases). The CDR3 has 16 amino acids. V shed 4 bases and J shed 2 bases, with 16 bases lying between them. In germline, CDR1 is SGHTA, CDR2 FQGTGA. The CDR3 coding sequence is TGTGCCAGCAGCTCCATGGGGAGGGGACACACAGATACGCAGTATTTT. Protein: CASSSMGRGHTDTQYF.

The gene calls are TRBV12-3 or TRBV12-4 and TRBJ2-7, with 10 bases identical to TRBD1. The CDR3 is made up of 14 amino acids. V was pared by 5 bases and J by 7 bases, with 8 bases of the junction left unmatched. The CDR3 region is CASSPDRGGREQYF. The DNA of the CDR3 is TGTGCCAGCAGTCCGGACAGGGGGGGCCGGGAGCAGTACTTC.

The gene calls are TRBV7-9 and TRBJ2-3, with D tentatively TRBD1 (6 bases). The CDR3 contains 14 residues. Germline loops: CDR1 SEHNR, CDR2 FQNEAQ (reference sequence). The V gene lost 3 bases and the J gene lost 2 bases, with 9 bases spanning the gap. CDR3 nucleotide sequence: TGTGCCAGCAGCTTGGACAGCGACACAGATACGCAGTATTTT. It yields the protein CASSLDSDTDTQYF.

The CDR3: CASSPGSTGSVGYTF. The CDR3 coding sequence is TGTGCCAGCAGCCCAGGCTCGACGGGCAGCGTCGGCTACACCTTC. The chain joins TRBV5-4 to TRBJ1-2; D ambiguous. The CDR3 totals 15 residues. Per the germline V gene, CDR1 is SGHNT and CDR2 is YYREEE (reference sequence). V lost 4 bases to trimming and J lost 8 bases, with 21 bases between them.

DNA of the CDR3: TGTGCCAGCAGCTTAGACCCGACACCGGCTTATGGCTACACCTTC. This translates into CASSLDPTPAYGYTF. The chain employs TRBV7-2 and TRBJ1-2; D call uncertain. V was shortened by 1 base and J by 5 bases, with 14 bases between the two germline ends. The CDR3 contains 15 residues. Germline CDR1 SGHTA, CDR2 FQGNSA.

The chain carries TRBV29-1 and TRBJ1-1, with TRBD1 matching 7 bases. The germline gives CDR1 SQVTM, CDR2 ANQGSEA. This CDR3 spans 14 amino acids. Unmatched junction bases numbered 16, after V lost 7 bases and J lost 8 bases. This CDR3 reads CSAIKPGQLIEAFF. In DNA, the CDR3 is TGCAGCGCAATAAAACCGGGACAGCTTATAGAAGCTTTCTTT.

The table lists this clonotype with a few counts. The chain couples TRBV7-9 to TRBJ2-5; TRBD1 aligns across 7 bases. After removal of 3 bases from V and 5 bases from J, the junction contained 6 bases not matched to a gene. Germline values: CDR1 SEHNR, CDR2 FQNEAQ (reference sequence). This CDR3 is built from 14 residues. Here the CDR3 DNA reads TGTGCCAGCAGCTTCCGGGACAGCGAGGAGACCCAGTACTTC. Translated, it gives CASSFRDSEETQYF.

This chain connects TRBV19 to TRBJ1-4; D gene ambiguous. There are 15 residues in the CDR3. Germline V gene sequence: CDR1 LNHDA, CDR2 SQIVND (reference sequence). V gave up 6 bases and J gave up 8 bases, with 19 bases separating them. CDR3 in amino acids: CASRVQPDLGEKLFF. In DNA, the CDR3 is TGTGCCAGTAGAGTACAGCCGGATTTGGGGGAAAAACTGTTTTTT.

This clonotype was recorded a few times. This chain connects TRBV6-2 or TRBV6-3 to TRBJ2-7; a weak D match, TRBD2 (6 bases). V was cut by 0 bases and J by 3 bases, with 21 bases left in between. CDR1 and CDR2 from the germline V gene are MNHEY and SVGEGT. This CDR3 comprises 18 residues. DNA for the CDR3: TGTGCCAGCAGTTACTCTCCGATCGACTACCTGCGGGGCTACGAGCAGTACTTC. Its translation: CASSYSPIDYLRGYEQYF.

This clonotype was found many times. The chain couples TRBV7-6 to TRBJ2-7; TRBD2 aligns across 14 bases. CDR1 is SGHVS, CDR2 FNYEAQ, per germline. CDR3 length: 15 amino acids. The ends lost 5 bases at V and 3 bases at J; junction bases unmatched: 3. This CDR3 reads CASSRLAGGNYEQYF. In nucleotides, the CDR3 is TGTGCCAGCAGCCGACTAGCGGGAGGGAACTACGAGCAGTACTTC.

A few counts support this clonotype. The genes are TRBV20-1 and TRBJ1-5, with D perhaps matching TRBD1 (6 bases). V dropped 3 bases and J dropped 6 bases, with 12 bases sitting between them. Germline values: CDR1 DFQATT, CDR2 SNEGSKA (reference sequence). The CDR3 length is 13 residues. CDR3 region: CSASVPGAQPQHF. The CDR3 DNA reads as TGCAGTGCTAGTGTGCCAGGGGCTCAGCCCCAGCATTTT.

The gene calls are TRBV7-2 and TRBJ2-3; 7 nucleotides agree with TRBD2. The CDR3 has 14 residues. The germline V gene encodes CDR1 SGHTA and CDR2 FQGNSA. Unmatched junction bases numbered 7, after V lost 4 bases and J lost 6 bases. The CDR3 DNA reads TGTGCCAGCAGCTCACCGGGGGGTCGGGATACGCAGTATTTT. Its protein product is CASSSPGGRDTQYF.

This clonotype was detected many times. This chain connects TRBV7-2 to TRBJ2-1, with D maybe TRBD2 (6 bases). Germline V gives CDR1 SGHTA, CDR2 FQGNSA. With 3 bases removed from V and 8 bases from J, the gap between germline ends came to 14 bases. CDR3 length equals 14 residues. CDR3 sequence: CASSLGREIDEQFF. CDR3 bases: TGTGCCAGCAGCTTGGGCCGGGAGATCGATGAGCAGTTCTTC.